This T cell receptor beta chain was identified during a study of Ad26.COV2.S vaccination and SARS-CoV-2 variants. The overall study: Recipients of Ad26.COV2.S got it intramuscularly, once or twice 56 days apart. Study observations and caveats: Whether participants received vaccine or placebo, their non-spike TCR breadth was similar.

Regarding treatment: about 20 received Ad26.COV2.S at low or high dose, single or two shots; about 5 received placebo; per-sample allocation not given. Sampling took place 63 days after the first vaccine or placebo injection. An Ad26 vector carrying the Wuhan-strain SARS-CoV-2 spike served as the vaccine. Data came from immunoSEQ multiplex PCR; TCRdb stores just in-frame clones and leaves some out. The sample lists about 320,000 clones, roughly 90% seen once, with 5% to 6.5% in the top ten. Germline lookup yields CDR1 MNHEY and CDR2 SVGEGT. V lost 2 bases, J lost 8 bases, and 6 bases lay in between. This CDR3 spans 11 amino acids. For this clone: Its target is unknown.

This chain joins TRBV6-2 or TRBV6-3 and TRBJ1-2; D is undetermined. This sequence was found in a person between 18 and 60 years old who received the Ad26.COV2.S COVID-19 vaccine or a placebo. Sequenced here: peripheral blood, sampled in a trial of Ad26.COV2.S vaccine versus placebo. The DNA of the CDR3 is TGTGCCAGCAGTTACGAGTTGGGCTACACCTTC. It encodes CASSYELGYTF.